The 11 T cell receptor beta chains listed next were all sequenced from one sample in a study of blood T cell repertoires in COVID-19. Measured with immunoSEQ multiplex PCR; TCRdb has only the in-frame clones, and not every one. The sample lists hundreds of thousands of clones, 80% to 90% occurring once. Sequencing used PBMCs or T cells enriched from blood (not recorded which). The receptors were sampled from a woman aged 45-65 years in a cohort exposed to, infected with or recovered from COVID-19 (not recorded which).

The rearrangement uses TRBV28 and TRBJ2-7; 8 nucleotides agree with TRBD1. The germline gives CDR1 MDHEN, CDR2 SYDVKM. The V gene end was trimmed by 4 bases and the J gene end by 3 bases; junction bases not matched to a gene: 5. The CDR3 length is 14 residues. The CDR3 region is CASSSDRVSYEQYF. The CDR3 bases are TGTGCCAGCAGTTCGGACAGGGTAAGCTACGAGCAGTACTTC.

The chain couples TRBV7-2 to TRBJ1-5, with 7 bases that match TRBD1. Germline lookup yields CDR1 SGHTA and CDR2 FQGNSA. V trimming: 3 bases; J trimming: 7 bases; junction bases outside the gene matches: 3. The CDR3 totals 13 residues. Written as DNA, the CDR3 is TGTGCCAGCAGCTTGGGACAGACCCAGCCCCAGCATTTT. This encodes CASSLGQTQPQHF.

This chain uses TRBV2 with TRBJ1-2, with D hard to call. Trimming cost V 5 bases and J 3 bases, with 10 bases left between them. Germline assignment: CDR1 SNHLY and CDR2 FYNNEI. This CDR3 comprises 13 residues. This CDR3 reads CASSQAQHYGYTF. CDR3 bases: TGTGCCAGCAGTCAGGCTCAGCACTATGGCTACACCTTC.

The J gene is TRBJ2-1, the V gene TRBV14; 9 nucleotides align to TRBD2. Trimming cost V 4 bases and J 10 bases; bases outside gene matches: 8. There are 14 residues in the CDR3. Germline CDR1 is SGHDN and CDR2 is FVKESK. The CDR3 DNA reads as TGTGCCAGCAGCCCTAGACTAGCGGACCGCGAGCAGTTCTTC. Amino acids: CASSPRLADREQFF.

The V and J genes are TRBV6-5 and TRBJ1-1; 7 nucleotides match TRBD1. V gave up 5 bases and J gave up 1 base; unmatched junction bases: 1. This CDR3 spans 13 amino acids. Germline values: CDR1 MNHEY, CDR2 SVGAGI. The CDR3 DNA sequence: TGTGCCAGCAGTCGACAGGGGAACACTGAAGCTTTCTTT. It specifies CASSRQGNTEAFF.

The chain couples TRBV7-2 to TRBJ2-2; no clear D gene. Germline V gene data show CDR1 as SGHTA and CDR2 as FQGNSA. The CDR3 extends over 13 amino acids. V lost 3 bases, J lost 1 base, and 3 bases lay in between. The CDR3 region is CASSFKNTGELFF. In DNA, the CDR3 is TGTGCCAGCAGCTTCAAGAACACCGGGGAGCTGTTTTTT. The full variable domain, its missing parts supplied by reference TRBV7-2 and TRBJ2-2, is GAGVSQSPSNKVTEKGKDVELRCDPISGHTALYWYRQSLGQGLEFLIYFQGNSAPDKSGLPSDRFSAERTGGSVSTLTIQRTQQEDSAVYLCASSFKNTGELFFGEGSRLTVL.

The table lists this clone with a few counts. The chain has TRBV7-3 and TRBJ2-7; D possibly corresponds to TRBD2 (5 bases). The ends were cut back, 5 bases at V and 4 bases at J, with 18 bases in the middle. The CDR3 contains 15 residues. Germline values: CDR1 SGHTA, CDR2 FQGTGA. CDR3 DNA sequence: TGTGCCAGCAGCCCGCACGGAAGCGGAGTTTACGAGCAGTACTTC. Translating it yields CASSPHGSGVYEQYF.

The V call is TRBV27, the J call TRBJ1-3, with a weak D call TRBD1 (5 bases). The CDR3 has 15 amino acids. Trimming removed 4 bases from V and 3 bases from J, with 13 bases in between. CDR1 is MNHEY and CDR2 is SMNVEV in the germline V gene (reference sequence). The CDR3 region has the DNA TGTGCCAGCAGTTCCAGAGGCAGGGATGGAAACACCATATATTTT. Translating it yields CASSSRGRDGNTIYF.

The chain uses TRBV18 and TRBJ2-5; no clear D gene. CDR1 and CDR2 (germline): KGHSH, LQKENI. V was shortened by 3 bases and J by 2 bases, with 7 bases between the two germline ends. The CDR3 spans 13 residues. CDR3 sequence reads: CASSPGVQETQYF. In DNA form, the CDR3 reads TGTGCCAGCTCACCGGGCGTACAAGAGACCCAGTACTTC.

This chain uses TRBV19 with TRBJ2-2; unclear D gene. This CDR3 has 13 amino acids. Germline CDR1 LNHDA, CDR2 SQIVND (reference sequence). V lost 8 bases, J lost 3 bases, and 10 bases lay in between. The CDR3, as DNA: TGTGCCAGTCTCAACCCAGACACCGGGGAGCTGTTTTTT. Its protein product is CASLNPDTGELFF.

V is TRBV6-1 and J is TRBJ1-6; no definite D call. The V end lost 0 bases, the J end lost 10 bases, and 7 bases lay between the germline ends. Germline values: CDR1 MNHNS, CDR2 SASEGT. CDR3 size: 13 residues. The CDR3: CASSEAEGSPLHF. The CDR3 DNA is TGTGCCAGCAGTGAAGCAGAGGGATCACCCCTCCACTTT.